The clone carrying this TCR beta chain was counted many times. This sample is drawn from a study of early T cells in non-severe SARS-CoV-2 infection. Study at large: Bulk RNA isolated from unsorted whole blood underwent sequencing; chains were not paired.

Tagging with unique molecular identifiers was applied to individual cDNA molecules. MiXCR, applied by TCRdb to the 5' RACE reads, yields one record per CDR3 protein. The sample includes approximately 73,000 distinct CDR3 sequences, roughly 13% of them seen just once. The germline V gene encodes CDR1 MDHEN and CDR2 SYDVKM. The CDR3 extends over 12 amino acids. The V gene lost 3 bases and the J gene lost 2 bases, with 4 bases spanning the gap. This clonotype was sampled from an adult who was a healthcare worker with PCR-confirmed SARS-CoV-2 infection or an uninfected control (not recorded which). The rearrangement links TRBV28 to TRBJ1-1; D not certain. Sequencing was carried out using whole blood. The CDR3 protein is CASSFGNTEAFF. The CDR3 DNA reads as TGTGCCAGCAGTTTTGGTAACACTGAAGCTTTCTTT.